The 9 T cell receptor beta chains in this list originate from one sample, sequenced in a study of blood T cell repertoires in COVID-19. Only in-frame clones appear in the TCRdb table, and some are missing; sequencing was by immunoSEQ multiplex PCR. The table includes 470,000 or so clones, 80% to 90% detected once. The sample taken for sequencing was peripheral blood. The receptor set was obtained from a woman aged 25 to 39 with acute or convalescent COVID-19.

CDR3 nucleotide sequence: TGCGCCAGCAGTACCGGGACAGGGAGGGCCTACGAGCAGTACTTC. As protein: CASSTGTGRAYEQYF. V is TRBV10-2 and J is TRBJ2-7, with 9 positions matching TRBD1. Germline trimming cut 5 bases from V and 2 bases from J; bases unmatched to any gene: 7. The germline gives CDR1 WSHSY, CDR2 SAAADI. This CDR3 comprises 15 residues.

The sample holds a few counts of this clone. The V gene is TRBV19, the J gene TRBJ1-5; D might be TRBD1 (5 bases). CDR1 is LNHDA and CDR2 is SQIVND in the germline V gene (reference sequence). CDR3 length equals 15 residues. Trimming cost V 5 bases and J 0 bases, with 11 bases left between them. DNA for the CDR3: TGTGCCAGTAGTGCGGGGACGGTTAGCAATCAGCCCCAGCATTTT. It codes for CASSAGTVSNQPQHF. The whole variable domain, filled in from reference TRBV19 and TRBJ1-5, reads DGGITQSPKYLFRKEGQNVTLSCEQNLNHDAMYWYRQDPGQGLRLIYYSQIVNDFQKGDIAEGYSVSREKKESFPLTVTSAQKNPTAFYLCASSAGTVSNQPQHFGDGTRLSIL.

V is TRBV7-9 and J is TRBJ2-1, with a tentative D call TRBD1 (5 bases). Trimming left V 3 bases short and J 2 bases short, with 8 bases between. This CDR3 has 14 amino acids. The V gene's germline CDR1 is SEHNR and CDR2 FQNEAQ (reference sequence). The CDR3 bases are TGTGCCAGCAGCTTCCCAGGGCCCTACAATGAGCAGTTCTTC. Translated, it gives CASSFPGPYNEQFF.

This clone has just one count. This chain connects TRBV19 to TRBJ1-5; 10 nucleotides match TRBD1. V lost 6 bases, J lost 5 bases, and 10 bases stayed unmatched. The CDR3 contains 16 residues. CDR1 and CDR2 (germline): LNHDA, SQIVND (reference sequence). In DNA, the CDR3 is TGTGCCAGTAGGGGAACGGGACAGGGGTTGGATCAGCCCCAGCATTTT. It codes for CASRGTGQGLDQPQHF.

The chain uses TRBV5-4 and TRBJ2-1; a weak D match, TRBD1 (6 bases). Germline assignment: CDR1 SGHNT and CDR2 YYREEE (reference sequence). CDR3 length: 17 residues. Trimming removed 4 bases from V and 4 bases from J, with 21 bases in between. This CDR3 is CASSPHPDSEGYNEQFF. In nucleotides, the CDR3 is TGTGCCAGCAGCCCTCATCCGGACAGCGAAGGGTACAATGAGCAGTTCTTC. Full variable domain (rest looked up from reference TRBV5-4 and TRBJ2-1): ETGVTQSPTHLIKTRGQQVTLRCSSQSGHNTVSWYQQALGQGPQFIFQYYREEENGRGNFPPRFSGLQFPNYSSELNVNALELDDSALYLCASSPHPDSEGYNEQFFGPGTRLTVL.

This clone was observed a few times. This sequence joins TRBV3-1 (or the pseudogene TRBV3-2) and TRBJ2-7, with a tentative D call TRBD2 (6 bases). The germline V gene has CDR1 LGHDT and CDR2 YNNKEL (reference sequence). This CDR3 region has 13 residues. The ends were cut back, 1 base at V and 7 bases at J, with 11 bases in the middle. CDR3: CASSQGGAAEQYF. CDR3 in DNA: TGTGCCAGCAGCCAAGGCGGGGCGGCGGAGCAGTACTTC.

In its sample, this clone was seen once. The rearrangement links TRBV5-1 to TRBJ1-4; D is unclear. Looked up from germline, CDR1 is SGHRS and CDR2 is YFSETQ. V lost 4 bases, J lost 0 bases, and 13 bases lay in between. The CDR3 spans 16 residues. In DNA form, the CDR3 reads TGCGCCAGCAGCCAGGTCGGCGGGGCAACTAATGAAAAACTGTTTTTT. This gives the protein CASSQVGGATNEKLFF.

This clone showed up just once. The gene calls are TRBV10-3 and TRBJ2-7, with D possibly TRBD1 on 6 matching bases. CDR3 length: 14 residues. Trimming shortened V by 5 bases and J by 2 bases, and 13 bases separated the two germline ends. Per the germline V gene, CDR1 is ENHRY and CDR2 is SYGVKD. CDR3 coding DNA: TGTGCCATCAGTCACTCGGACAGAGCCTACGAGCAGTACTTC. Translation gives CAISHSDRAYEQYF.

A few counts support this clone. This chain links TRBV7-9 with TRBJ1-1; possible D gene TRBD1, 5 bases. The CDR3 is 15 amino acids. CDR1 and CDR2 from the germline V gene are SEHNR and FQNEAQ (reference sequence). V was clipped by 7 bases and J by 2 bases, with 17 bases between them. The CDR3: CASTATVFINTEAFF. The CDR3 DNA sequence: TGTGCCAGCACCGCGACAGTCTTTATCAACACTGAAGCTTTCTTT.